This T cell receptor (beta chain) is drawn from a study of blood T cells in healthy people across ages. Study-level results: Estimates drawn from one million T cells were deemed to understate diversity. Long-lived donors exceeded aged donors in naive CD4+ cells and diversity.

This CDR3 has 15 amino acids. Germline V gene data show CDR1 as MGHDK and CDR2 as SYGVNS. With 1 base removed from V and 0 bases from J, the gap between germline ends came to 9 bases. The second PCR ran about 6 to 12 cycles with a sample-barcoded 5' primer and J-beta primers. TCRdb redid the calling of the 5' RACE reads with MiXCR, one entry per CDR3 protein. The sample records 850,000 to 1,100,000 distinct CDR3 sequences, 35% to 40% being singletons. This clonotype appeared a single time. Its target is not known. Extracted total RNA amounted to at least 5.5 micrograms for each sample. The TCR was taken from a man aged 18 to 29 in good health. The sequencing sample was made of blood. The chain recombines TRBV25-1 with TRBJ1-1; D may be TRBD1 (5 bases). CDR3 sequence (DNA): TGTGCCAGCAGTGAATTCGGAGGGGTGAACACTGAAGCTTTCTTT. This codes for CASSEFGGVNTEAFF.